Below, 24 T cell receptor beta chains from the same sample are listed, as sequenced in a study of CD8+ T cells in alopecia areata. The treatment: oral pan-JAK inhibitor, 5-10 mg twice daily. Investigators isolated RNA and reverse transcribed it into cDNA to act as the sequencing template. Some clones are missing from TCRdb's copy, which holds only in-frame ones; the method was immunoSEQ multiplex PCR. Here the sample spans roughly 230,000 clones, around two fifths being singletons. The starting material was CD4+ T cells sorted from blood, obtained at approximately week 37, from a patient treated with tofacitinib. The receptors come from a human donor with alopecia areata.

This clone occurred a few times. The chain has TRBV28 and TRBJ1-4; weak D call: TRBD1 (6 bases). CDR3 size: 14 residues. Trimming took 6 bases from V and 4 from J, leaving 12 bases between them. Germline CDR1 MDHEN, CDR2 SYDVKM. DNA for the CDR3: TGTGCCAGCAGACCACAGGGCCTTAATGAAAAACTGTTTTTT. It specifies CASRPQGLNEKLFF.

The chain is built from TRBV4-2 and TRBJ2-7; TRBD1 might be the D (6 bases). V shed 1 base and J shed 2 bases, with 12 bases lying between them. The CDR3 extends over 15 amino acids. Germline V gene sequence: CDR1 LGHNA, CDR2 YNFKEQ. CDR3 protein: CASSQGFRGTYEQYF. The CDR3 nucleotides are TGTGCCAGCAGCCAAGGGTTCAGGGGTACCTACGAGCAGTACTTC.

This clone came up a few times. The chain links TRBV29-1 to TRBJ2-3, with D maybe TRBD1 (5 bases). CDR1 is SQVTM, CDR2 ANQGSEA, per germline. Trimming removed 6 bases at V and 5 bases at J, with 15 bases between. This CDR3 has 13 residues. DNA for the CDR3: TGCAGCGTCATGGGGCCTTCGGAAGATACGCAGTATTTT. It is translated as CSVMGPSEDTQYF.

The chain is built from TRBV30 and TRBJ1-5, with a tentative D call TRBD1 (6 bases). Deletions cut 5 bases from V and 9 bases from J, with 17 bases between. The CDR3 has 13 residues. Per the germline V gene, CDR1 is GTSNPN and CDR2 is SVGIG (reference sequence). CDR3 protein: CAWGGEDLRPQHF. The CDR3 DNA reads as TGTGCCTGGGGGGGCGAGGACCTCAGGCCCCAGCATTTT.

V and J are TRBV6-4 and TRBJ2-2; D is ambiguous. The V gene's germline CDR1 is MRHNA and CDR2 SNTAGT. The CDR3 is made up of 13 amino acids. Trimming left V 4 bases short and J 6 bases short, with 9 bases between. The CDR3 region is CASSAGPAGELFF. The CDR3 DNA reads as TGTGCCAGCAGTGCGGGCCCCGCCGGGGAGCTGTTTTTT.

This clone was observed once. This CDR3 reads CASSSRGGNIQYF. The DNA for the CDR3 is TGTGCCAGCAGCTCCAGGGGAGGGAACATTCAGTACTTC. This rearrangement joins TRBV7-8 to TRBJ2-4, with D maybe TRBD2 (7 bases). Trimming pared 4 bases from V and 7 bases from J, leaving 11 bases between. CDR1 is SGHVS, CDR2 FQNEAQ, per germline. The CDR3 extends over 13 amino acids.

The gene calls are TRBV6-5 and TRBJ1-1, with 7 positions matching TRBD1. The CDR3 has 14 residues. The trim removed 5 bases at V and 4 bases at J, leaving 7 bases unmatched. CDR1 is MNHEY, CDR2 SVGAGI, per germline. The CDR3 sequence is CASSPLRGGTEAFF. Here the CDR3 DNA reads TGTGCCAGCAGTCCCCTCAGGGGGGGCACTGAAGCTTTCTTT.

This chain links TRBV13 with TRBJ1-4; no definite D call. The V end lost 5 bases, the J end lost 7 bases, and 11 bases lay between the germline ends. This CDR3 contains 13 residues. Germline V gene lookup returns CDR1 PRHDT and CDR2 FYEKMQ (reference sequence). The CDR3 DNA reads TGTGCCAGCAGCCGACGTAACGGTGAAAAACTGTTTTTT. This codes for CASSRRNGEKLFF.

The rearrangement uses TRBV5-1 and TRBJ2-5; D remains unclear. The CDR3 is 12 amino acids. V was shortened by 0 bases and J by 3 bases, with 3 bases between the two germline ends. CDR1 and CDR2 (germline): SGHRS, YFSETQ. The DNA of the CDR3 is TGCGCCAGCAGCTTGGGGGAAGAGACCCAGTACTTC. Protein: CASSLGEETQYF.

As concerns this clone: The junction departs from the called germline gene at one end, perhaps through a read error. The rearrangement uses TRBV7-7 and TRBJ2-1; D unresolved. Germline loops: CDR1 SSHAT, CDR2 FNYEAQ (reference sequence). The CDR3 sequence is 12 residues long. This CDR3 reads CASSLPSRAEFF. The CDR3 DNA reads TGTGCTAGCAGCTTGCCCTCCCGAGCAGAGTTCTTC.

There are a few counts of this clone. The gene calls are TRBV18 and TRBJ2-2; D may be TRBD2 (5 bases). Trimming took off 2 bases at V and 3 bases at J, with 13 bases between the two ends. The germline V gene has CDR1 KGHSH and CDR2 LQKENI. The CDR3 extends over 16 amino acids. The CDR3 spells CASSPVRAADTGELFF. In DNA form, the CDR3 reads TGTGCCAGCTCACCAGTGAGGGCTGCAGACACCGGGGAGCTGTTTTTT. The entire variable domain, with the rest obtained from reference TRBV18 and TRBJ2-2, is as follows: NAGVMQNPRHLVRRRGQEARLRCSPMKGHSHVYWYRQLPEEGLKFMVYLQKENIIDESGMPKERFSAEFPKEGPSILRIQQVVRGDSAAYFCASSPVRAADTGELFFGEGSRLTVL.

Of note for this clone: The same CDR3 can be traced to other DNA sequences in this sample. The chain employs TRBV28 and TRBJ2-3; unclear D gene. Trimming removed 1 base at V and 6 bases at J, with 2 bases between. This CDR3 is 11 amino acids long. Germline loops: CDR1 MDHEN, CDR2 SYDVKM. The DNA for the CDR3 is TGTGCCAGCAGTTTATCCGATACGCAGTATTTT. It specifies CASSLSDTQYF. Based on the CDR3 plus reference TRBV28 and TRBJ2-3, the full variable domain is DVKVTQSSRYLVKRTGEKVFLECVQDMDHENMFWYRQDPGLGLRLIYFSYDVKMKEKGDIPEGYSVSREKKERFSLILESASTNQTSMYLCASSLSDTQYFGPGTRLTVL.

V usage is TRBV29-1 and J usage is TRBJ2-3; 7 nucleotides line up with TRBD2. CDR1 and CDR2 from the germline V gene are SQVTM and ANQGSEA. The V segment lost 4 bases and the J segment 1 base; nucleotides outside the gene matches: 8. CDR3 size: 15 residues. The CDR3 DNA is TGCAGCGTTGCTTGGGCTAGCGGTCGCACAGATACGCAGTATTTT. This translates into CSVAWASGRTDTQYF.

This chain links TRBV6-5 with TRBJ2-1, with D uncertain. V was trimmed by 0 bases and J by 0 bases, leaving 9 bases between them. The V gene's germline CDR1 is MNHEY and CDR2 SVGAGI. The CDR3 totals 16 residues. The CDR3 sequence: CASSYSRTSSYNEQFF. The CDR3 DNA is TGTGCCAGCAGTTACTCTCGAACGAGCTCCTACAATGAGCAGTTCTTC.

The V call is TRBV4-1, the J call TRBJ1-5; D perhaps matches TRBD1 (6 bases). With 4 bases removed from V and 2 bases from J, the gap between germline ends came to 15 bases. Germline lookup yields CDR1 MGHRA and CDR2 YSYEKL. The CDR3 consists of 16 residues. The CDR3 nucleotides are TGCGCCAGCAGCCCTGCGGGGAGGGGGGGCAATCAGCCCCAGCATTTT. It yields the protein CASSPAGRGGNQPQHF.

V gene TRBV29-1 combines with J gene TRBJ2-5; a weak D match, TRBD1 (6 bases). The germline V gene encodes CDR1 SQVTM and CDR2 ANQGSEA. The CDR3 loop spans 12 amino acids. The germline V and J ends were trimmed by 8 bases and 7 bases, with 17 bases remaining between them. CDR3: CSCGGGDGTQYF. CDR3 DNA sequence: TGCAGCTGTGGGGGCGGTGATGGGACCCAGTACTTC.

The chain recombines TRBV4-3 with TRBJ2-1; TRBD2 is a possible D gene (5 bases). This CDR3 has 14 residues. The germline V and J ends were trimmed by 0 bases and 8 bases, with 11 bases remaining between them. CDR1 is LGHNA and CDR2 is YSLEER in the germline V gene. The CDR3 sequence: CASSQDRGSHEQFF. The CDR3 DNA reads as TGCGCCAGCAGCCAAGATCGGGGTAGCCATGAGCAGTTCTTC.

This clone was counted only a few times. This chain links TRBV18 with TRBJ2-7; D gene unclear. This CDR3 contains 12 residues. The V and J ends lost 4 bases and 3 bases respectively, with 7 bases between them. Germline CDR1 KGHSH, CDR2 LQKENI. The CDR3 bases are TGTGCCAGCTCACTTCTCATCTACGAGCAGTACTTC. Protein: CASSLLIYEQYF. The complete variable domain, with remaining parts taken from reference TRBV18 and TRBJ2-7, reads NAGVMQNPRHLVRRRGQEARLRCSPMKGHSHVYWYRQLPEEGLKFMVYLQKENIIDESGMPKERFSAEFPKEGPSILRIQQVVRGDSAAYFCASSLLIYEQYFGPGTRLTVT.

V usage is TRBV30 and J usage is TRBJ1-1; TRBD1 is a possible D gene (5 bases). The germline gives CDR1 GTSNPN, CDR2 SVGIG (reference sequence). V was trimmed by 7 bases and J by 1 base, leaving 10 bases between them. CDR3 length equals 12 residues. In DNA form, the CDR3 reads TGTGCCTTTACCACAGGGAACACTGAAGCTTTCTTT. Its protein is CAFTTGNTEAFF.

The rearrangement links TRBV30 to TRBJ1-5; D not resolved. This CDR3 is 13 amino acids long. Trimming took 1 base from V and 4 from J, leaving 8 bases between them. The germline gives CDR1 GTSNPN, CDR2 SVGIG (reference sequence). The chain's CDR3 is CAWSERVNQPQHF. CDR3 DNA sequence: TGTGCCTGGAGTGAACGAGTAAATCAGCCCCAGCATTTT.

This chain connects TRBV29-1 to TRBJ2-4; maybe TRBD2 (6 bases). Germline V CDR1 and CDR2: SQVTM, ANQGSEA. The CDR3 extends over 13 amino acids. The V gene lost 3 bases and the J gene lost 6 bases, with 12 bases spanning the gap. The chain's CDR3 is CSVDNGRGNIQYF. The CDR3 DNA reads TGCAGCGTTGATAACGGGAGAGGAAACATTCAGTACTTC.

This clone was observed a few times. J is TRBJ2-1 and V is TRBV30; 7 bases align to TRBD1. CDR3 length: 14 amino acids. J lost 0 bases, V lost 6 bases, and 5 bases had no gene match. CDR1 GTSNPN and CDR2 SVGIG come from the germline V gene (reference sequence). The CDR3 loop is CACNRGNSYNEQFF. Here the CDR3 DNA reads TGTGCCTGCAACAGGGGAAACTCCTACAATGAGCAGTTCTTC.

The chain is built from TRBV7-8 and TRBJ2-5; possible D gene TRBD2, 5 bases. The CDR3 contains 16 residues. V was pared by 1 base and J by 0 bases, with 12 bases between. Germline V gene lookup returns CDR1 SGHVS and CDR2 FQNEAQ. Written as DNA, the CDR3 is TGTGCCAGCAGCTTAGTTCCGACTATATACCAAGAGACCCAGTACTTC. Amino acid sequence: CASSLVPTIYQETQYF.

This chain joins TRBV19 and TRBJ1-2, with 9 bases that match TRBD1. The CDR3 runs to 13 residues. Germline values: CDR1 LNHDA, CDR2 SQIVND (reference sequence). V was clipped by 9 bases and J by 2 bases; unmatched bases: 4. The CDR3 sequence is CASTGQGNYGYTF. In nucleotides, the CDR3 is TGTGCCAGCACGGGACAGGGCAACTATGGCTACACCTTC.